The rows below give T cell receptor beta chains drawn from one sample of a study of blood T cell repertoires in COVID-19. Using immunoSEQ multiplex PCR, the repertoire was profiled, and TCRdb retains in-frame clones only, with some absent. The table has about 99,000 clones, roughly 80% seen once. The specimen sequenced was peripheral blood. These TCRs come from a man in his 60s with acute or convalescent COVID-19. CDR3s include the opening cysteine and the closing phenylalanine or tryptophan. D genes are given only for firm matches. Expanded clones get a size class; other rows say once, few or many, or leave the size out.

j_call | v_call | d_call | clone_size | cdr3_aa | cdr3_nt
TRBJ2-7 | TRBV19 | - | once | CASSISGNEQYF | TGTGCCAGTAGTATTTCGGGGAACGAGCAGTACTTC
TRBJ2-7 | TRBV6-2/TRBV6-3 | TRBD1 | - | CASSWRRDRVYEQYF | TGTGCCAGCAGTTGGCGCCGGGACAGGGTTTACGAGCAGTACTTC
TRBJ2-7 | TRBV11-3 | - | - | CASSYKGTPISYEQYF | TGTGCCAGCAGCTATAAGGGGACACCCATCTCCTACGAGCAGTACTTC
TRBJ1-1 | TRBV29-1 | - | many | CSAPHQGTEAFF | TGCAGCGCTCCGCACCAGGGCACTGAAGCTTTCTTT
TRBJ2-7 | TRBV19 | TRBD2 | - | CASSIGRISYEQYF | TGTGCCAGTAGTATCGGGAGGATCTCCTACGAGCAGTACTTC
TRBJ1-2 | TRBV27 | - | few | CASSLLGGREFDGYTF | TGTGCCAGCAGTTTATTAGGGGGGAGGGAGTTCGATGGCTACACCTTC
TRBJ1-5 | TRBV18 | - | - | CASSQQHYSNQPQHF | TGTGCCAGCTCGCAACAGCATTATAGCAATCAGCCCCAGCATTTT
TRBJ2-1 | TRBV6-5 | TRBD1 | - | CASSYEGRGQDEQFF | TGTGCCAGCAGTTACGAAGGCAGGGGGCAGGATGAGCAGTTCTTC
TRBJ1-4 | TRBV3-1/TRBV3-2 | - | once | CASSQRTGLEKLFF | TGTGCCAGCAGCCAACGTACAGGGCTTGAAAAACTGTTTTTT
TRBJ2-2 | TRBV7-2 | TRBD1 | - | CASSLSPTQGMNTGELFF | TGTGCCAGCAGCTTATCTCCGACACAGGGGATGAACACCGGGGAGCTGTTTTTT
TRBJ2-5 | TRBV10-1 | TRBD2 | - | CASKAASGKEVEGTQYF | TGCGCCAGCAAAGCGGCTAGCGGGAAAGAGGTCGAAGGGACCCAGTACTTC
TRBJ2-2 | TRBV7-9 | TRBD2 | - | CASSLGPGLGGTGELFF | TGTGCCAGCAGCTTGGGTCCGGGACTAGGGGGGACCGGGGAGCTGTTTTTT
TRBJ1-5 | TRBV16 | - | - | CASSQFGAGDQPQHF | TGTGCCAGCAGCCAATTTGGCGCCGGAGATCAGCCCCAGCATTTT
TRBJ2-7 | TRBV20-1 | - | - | CSASYTLTYEQYF | TGCAGTGCTAGTTATACTCTCACTTACGAGCAGTACTTC
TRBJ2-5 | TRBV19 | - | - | CASRPVANQETQYF | TGTGCCAGTAGACCCGTAGCGAACCAAGAGACCCAGTACTTC
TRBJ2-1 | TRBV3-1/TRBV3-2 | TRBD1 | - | CASSLHTDRGALF | TGTGCCAGCAGCCTACACACGGACAGGGGAGCGCTCTTC
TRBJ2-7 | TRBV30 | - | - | CAGEGLSYEQYF | TGTGCCGGTGAGGGACTCTCCTACGAGCAGTACTTC
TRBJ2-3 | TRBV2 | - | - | CASSTINTQYF | TGTGCCAGCAGTACAATAAATACGCAGTATTTT
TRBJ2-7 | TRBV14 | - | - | CASSQAGGKAYEQYF | TGTGCCAGCAGCCAAGCCGGCGGGAAGGCATACGAGCAGTACTTC
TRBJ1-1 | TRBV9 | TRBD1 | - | CASSVGQGAEAFF | TGTGCCAGCAGCGTTGGACAGGGGGCTGAAGCTTTCTTT
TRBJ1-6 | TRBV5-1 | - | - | CASSHEVQLLGGGGLHF | TGCGCCAGCAGCCACGAAGTACAGCTGTTGGGAGGGGGAGGCCTCCACTTT
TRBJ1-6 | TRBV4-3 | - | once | CASSREVSSSPLHF | TGCGCCAGCAGCCGGGAGGTCTCGAGTTCACCCCTCCACTTT
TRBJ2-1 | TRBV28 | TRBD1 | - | CASSLSPGQGYNEQFF | TGTGCCAGCAGTCTATCTCCGGGACAGGGGTACAATGAGCAGTTCTTC
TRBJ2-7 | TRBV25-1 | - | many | CASSEYNEQYF | TGTGCCAGCAGTGAATACAACGAGCAGTACTTC
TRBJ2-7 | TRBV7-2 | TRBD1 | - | CASSLGQGIYYEQYF | TGTGCCAGCAGCTTAGGACAGGGGATCTACTACGAGCAGTACTTC
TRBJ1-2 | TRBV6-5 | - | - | CASSLYDKDYGYTF | TGTGCCAGCAGTCTCTACGACAAGGACTATGGCTACACCTTC
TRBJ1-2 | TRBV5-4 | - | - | CASSFQGNYGYTF | TGTGCCAGCAGCTTTCAGGGTAACTATGGCTACACCTTC
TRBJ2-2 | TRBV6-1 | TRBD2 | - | CASSGPGLAGTGELFF | TGTGCCAGCAGTGGGCCGGGACTAGCGGGAACCGGGGAGCTGTTTTTT
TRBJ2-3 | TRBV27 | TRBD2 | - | CASSRRTSGMDTQYF | TGTGCCAGCAGCCGTAGGACTAGCGGGATGGATACGCAGTATTTT
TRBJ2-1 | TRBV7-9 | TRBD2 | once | CASSPSLAGGFYNEQFF | TGTGCCAGCAGCCCCTCACTAGCGGGAGGATTCTACAATGAGCAGTTCTTC
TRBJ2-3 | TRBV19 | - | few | CASKLQGADTQYF | TGTGCCAGTAAGCTCCAGGGCGCAGATACGCAGTATTTT
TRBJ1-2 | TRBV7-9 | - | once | CASSFGQSFFNYGYTF | TGTGCCAGCAGCTTCGGACAGTCCTTTTTTAACTATGGCTACACCTTC
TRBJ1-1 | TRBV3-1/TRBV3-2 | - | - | CASSVDIQNTEAFF | TGTGCCAGCAGTGTGGACATACAGAACACTGAAGCTTTCTTT
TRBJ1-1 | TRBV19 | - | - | CASSTGGFEAFF | TGTGCCAGTAGTACTGGGGGGTTTGAAGCTTTCTTT
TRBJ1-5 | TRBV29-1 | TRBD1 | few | CSVGRDRTNQPQHF | TGCAGCGTGGGCCGGGACAGGACTAATCAGCCCCAGCATTTT
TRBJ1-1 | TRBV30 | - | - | CAWIRFGRGTEAFF | TGTGCCTGGATCAGGTTCGGTCGGGGCACTGAAGCTTTCTTT
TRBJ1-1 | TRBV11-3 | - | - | CASSYGNTEAFF | TGTGCCAGCAGCTACGGGAACACTGAAGCTTTCTTT
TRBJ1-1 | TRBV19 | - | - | CASKQGYHTEAFF | TGTGCCAGTAAACAGGGCTATCACACTGAAGCTTTCTTT
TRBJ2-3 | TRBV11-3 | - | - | CASSLGGLSTDTQYF | TGTGCCAGCAGCTTAGGAGGGTTAAGCACAGATACGCAGTATTTT
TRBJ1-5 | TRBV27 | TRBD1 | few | CASSFAATGGRGNQPQHF | TGTGCCAGCAGTTTTGCCGCGACAGGGGGCAGAGGCAATCAGCCCCAGCATTTT
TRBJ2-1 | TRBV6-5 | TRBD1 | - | CASSYGLGDRVYEQFF | TGTGCCAGCAGTTACGGACTTGGGGACAGGGTATATGAGCAGTTCTTC
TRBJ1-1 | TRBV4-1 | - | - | CASSQEYAAGSNTEAFF | TGCGCCAGCAGCCAAGAGTATGCGGCAGGGTCGAACACTGAAGCTTTCTTT
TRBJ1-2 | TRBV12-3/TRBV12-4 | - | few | CASSFLRGYGYTF | TGTGCCAGCAGTTTCCTTCGCGGCTATGGCTACACCTTC
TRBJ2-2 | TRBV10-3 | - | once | CAISFEGTGELFF | TGTGCCATCAGTTTCGAGGGTACCGGGGAGCTGTTTTTT
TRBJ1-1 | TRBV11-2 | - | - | CASSLVAGRYTEAFF | TGTGCCAGCAGCTTAGTGGCAGGTCGGTACACTGAAGCTTTCTTT
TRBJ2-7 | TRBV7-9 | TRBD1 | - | CASSLGRGLYEQYF | TGTGCCAGCAGCTTAGGCAGGGGGCTCTACGAGCAGTACTTC
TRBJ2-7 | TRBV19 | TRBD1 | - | CASTKTGVAEQYF | TGTGCCAGTACCAAGACAGGGGTGGCCGAGCAGTACTTC
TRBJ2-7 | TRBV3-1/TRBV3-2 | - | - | CASSQDGEQYF | TGTGCCAGCAGCCAAGACGGCGAGCAGTACTTC
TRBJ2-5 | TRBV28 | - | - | CASRVPAGRQETQYF | TGTGCCAGCAGAGTACCCGCAGGGCGCCAAGAGACCCAGTACTTC
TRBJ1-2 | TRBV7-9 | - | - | CASSLGTPDGYTF | TGTGCCAGCAGCTTAGGGACACCGGATGGCTACACCTTC
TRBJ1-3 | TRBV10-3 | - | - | CAISPTGVQGGNTIYF | TGTGCCATCAGTCCCACGGGGGTACAAGGTGGAAACACCATATATTTT
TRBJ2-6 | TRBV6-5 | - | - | CASIGSPLWANVLTF | TGTGCCAGCATAGGGAGCCCCCTCTGGGCCAACGTCCTGACTTTC
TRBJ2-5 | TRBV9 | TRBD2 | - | CASSVGLAGGPDETQYF | TGTGCCAGCAGCGTAGGACTAGCGGGGGGGCCGGACGAGACCCAGTACTTC